The table lists the clone carrying this T cell receptor (beta chain) with a count of one. This sample was taken from a study of blood T cell repertoires in COVID-19. Overall study: Whether acute or convalescent, the COVID-19 samples came from the United States, Italy and Spain. The analysed material was cDNA or gDNA that came from T cells, B-cell-depleted T cells, or PBMCs.

Study processing details: Quantification of nucleated cells was approximated via reference gene primer amplification. Data came from immunoSEQ multiplex PCR; TCRdb stores just in-frame clones and leaves some out. That table supplies the V and J calls and clone size; D and trimming were determined from the DNA. The data hold about 83,000 clones, with approximately 85% observed a single time. The sequencing input was peripheral blood. This TCR was sampled from a man aged 45-60 years with active COVID-19.

CDR3 loop: CASSPRQGVTEAFF. The CDR3 DNA is TGTGCCAGCAGCCCAAGACAGGGTGTCACTGAAGCTTTCTTT. The chain uses TRBV7-8 and TRBJ1-1, with 7 bases lining up with TRBD1. J lost 4 bases, V lost 5 bases, and 7 bases had no gene match. Germline values: CDR1 SGHVS, CDR2 FQNEAQ. The CDR3 spans 14 residues.